What follows are 22 T cell receptor beta chains derived from one specimen sequenced in a study of T cells after yellow fever vaccination (dated by TCRdb to about 2019). Library generation was performed with 5' RACE. Sequencer: Illumina NovaSeq 6000. In TCRdb, the public reads were trimmed at Q25 with fastp and aligned with MiXCR, with productive beta chains retained. Every entry covers one CDR3 protein and lists the most common genes and DNA from its rows. Present in this sample are some 240,000 distinct CDR3 sequences, roughly 4% of which were seen just once. The ten most abundant clones make up around 19% of the sample. According to the study, the label for this sample's treatment or condition signals: live attenuated yellow fever vaccine strain. Sequencing used PBMCs, obtained 15 days after the yellow fever booster vaccination. The receptor set was obtained from a man aged 18 to 29 who received the YFV17D yellow fever vaccine.

This clonotype was detected many times. The CDR3 protein is CASSSRLGTPYNEQFF. The CDR3 DNA reads TGCGCCAGCAGCTCCCGGCTAGGGACCCCCTACAATGAGCAGTTCTTC. The chain couples TRBV5-1 to TRBJ2-1; D may be TRBD1 or TRBD2 (5 bases each). CDR1 SGHRS and CDR2 YFSETQ come from the germline V gene. The CDR3 has 16 residues. Deletions cut 3 bases from V and 2 bases from J, with 15 bases between.

This clonotype has ten or more counts. The rearrangement uses TRBV7-2 and TRBJ1-2, with 9 bases lining up with TRBD1. The V gene's germline CDR1 is SGHTA and CDR2 FQGNSA. V trimming: 8 bases; J trimming: 4 bases; junction bases outside the gene matches: 8. The length of the CDR3 is 14 residues. CDR3 residues: CASVLPTGGYGYTF. In nucleotides, the CDR3 is TGTGCCAGCGTCTTACCGACAGGGGGCTATGGCTACACCTTC.

In this sample, this clonotype turned up many times. The genes are TRBV21-1 and TRBJ2-5; the tabulated D call, TRBD2, remains unverified against the DNA. TRBV21-1 is noted as a pseudogene. CDR3 length: 12 residues. The CDR3: CASSKGSLSQYF. In DNA, the CDR3 is TGTGCCAGCAGCAAGGGGAGTCTTTCCCAGTACTTC.

Ten or more counts support this clonotype. The chain carries TRBV5-6 and TRBJ1-3, with D unclear. The CDR3 contains 13 residues. Germline lookup yields CDR1 SGHDT and CDR2 YYEEEE. The V end was cut by 6 bases, the J end by 2 bases, with 9 bases between. CDR3 in amino acids: CASNQQAGNTIYF. The DNA for the CDR3 is TGTGCCAGCAACCAGCAAGCTGGAAACACCATATATTTT.

This clonotype was found many times. The J gene is TRBJ2-2, the V gene TRBV6-2 or TRBV6-3; unclear D gene. V dropped 7 bases and J dropped 1 base, with 10 bases sitting between them. The CDR3 consists of 14 residues. CDR1 is MNHEY, CDR2 SVGEGT, per germline. CDR3 loop: CASNFNWNTGELFF. The CDR3 bases are TGTGCCAGCAATTTTAACTGGAACACCGGGGAGCTGTTTTTT.

In its sample, this clonotype was seen a few times. This rearrangement joins TRBV5-1 to TRBJ2-2; a weak D match, TRBD1 (5 bases). V lost 7 bases and J lost 0, with 13 bases in between. The CDR3 loop spans 15 amino acids. Per germline, CDR1 SGHRS and CDR2 YFSETQ. The CDR3 DNA reads TGCGCCAGCTCAAGGGGCCGTGCGAACACCGGGGAGCTGTTTTTT. Translated: CASSRGRANTGELFF.

At least ten counts were recorded for this clonotype. V and J are TRBV6-2 or TRBV6-3 and TRBJ1-1, with no clear D. CDR3 length equals 16 residues. Trimming cost V 7 bases and J 1 base, with 19 bases left between them. Germline V gene lookup returns CDR1 MNHEY and CDR2 SVGEGT. CDR3 sequence (DNA): TGTGCCAGCACCGCAAGGAAAAGGTACACGAACACTGAAGCTTTCTTT. Residues: CASTARKRYTNTEAFF.

This clonotype was observed at least ten times. The chain links TRBV12-3 or TRBV12-4 to TRBJ1-5; perhaps TRBD1 as D (5 bases). The CDR3 spans 16 residues. V lost 4 bases to trimming and J lost 3 bases, with 16 bases between them. The CDR3 sequence is CASSWAQAGLNQPQHF. Written as DNA, the CDR3 is TGTGCCAGCAGTTGGGCACAGGCCGGACTCAATCAGCCCCAGCATTTT.

The chain recombines TRBV15 with TRBJ2-6; no firm D call. V gave up 5 bases and J gave up 2 bases, with 10 bases separating them. The germline V gene encodes CDR1 LNHNV and CDR2 YYDKDF (reference sequence). This CDR3 comprises 15 residues. The CDR3 sequence: CATSARLPGANVLTF. The CDR3 coding sequence is TGTGCCACCAGCGCTCGCCTCCCTGGGGCCAACGTCCTGACTTTC.

This clonotype came up many times. The genes are TRBV12-3 or TRBV12-4 and TRBJ2-5; 12 bases fit TRBD2. V was clipped by 6 bases and J by 5 bases; unmatched bases: 4. CDR3 length equals 14 residues. The CDR3 spells CASRPLAGGETQYF. CDR3 in DNA: TGTGCCAGCAGGCCCCTAGCGGGGGGGGAGACCCAGTACTTC.

This clonotype was picked up many times. The rearrangement joins TRBV4-2 to TRBJ2-3; D not resolved. Germline loops: CDR1 LGHNA, CDR2 YNFKEQ. Deletions cut 0 bases from V and 2 bases from J, with 9 bases between. The CDR3 extends over 15 amino acids. The CDR3 reads CASSQDSRATDTQYF. CDR3 bases: TGTGCCAGCAGCCAAGACTCCAGAGCCACAGATACGCAGTATTTT.

This clonotype was detected ten times or more. The V call is TRBV4-2, the J call TRBJ2-5, with 11 bases lining up with TRBD2. V lost 8 bases, J lost 4 bases, and 15 bases stayed unmatched. CDR3 length equals 17 residues. The germline V gene encodes CDR1 LGHNA and CDR2 YNFKEQ. CDR3 region: CASSLTSGAQGGETQYF. CDR3 nucleotides: TGTGCCAGCTCCCTGACTAGCGGGGCCCAAGGAGGAGAGACCCAGTACTTC.

This clonotype was detected many times. V is TRBV20-1 and J is TRBJ1-5, with 11 bases matching TRBD1. J was trimmed by 6 bases and V by 0 bases; bases with no gene match: 4. The germline V gene has CDR1 DFQATT and CDR2 SNEGSKA (reference sequence). CDR3 length: 15 amino acids. The CDR3 protein is CSAREGGTGGQPQHF. In DNA, the CDR3 is TGCAGTGCTAGAGAGGGCGGGACAGGGGGTCAGCCCCAGCATTTT.

This clonotype was found a few times. V is TRBV6-5 and J is TRBJ2-1, with D unclear. Germline V gene lookup returns CDR1 MNHEY and CDR2 SVGAGI. Trimming removed 6 bases from V and 7 bases from J, with 10 bases in between. CDR3 length: 12 residues. The CDR3 nucleotides read TGTGCCAGCAGCTACGACTGGAATGAGCAGTTCTTC. Translating gives CASSYDWNEQFF.

This clonotype was counted many times. The chain employs TRBV12-3 or TRBV12-4 and TRBJ1-3, with D unclear. There are 13 residues in the CDR3. V lost 10 bases to trimming and J lost 1 base, with 11 bases between them. The chain's CDR3 is CAIPPASGNTIYF. The DNA of the CDR3 is TGTGCCATCCCACCCGCTTCTGGAAACACCATATATTTT.

The sample holds many counts of this clonotype. CDR3 coding DNA: TGTGCCAGCAGCGGACAGGGGTTCACTGAAGCTTTCTTT. Its protein product is CASSGQGFTEAFF. This chain joins TRBV7-9 and TRBJ1-1; 9 nucleotides agree with TRBD1. V shed 5 bases, J shed 4 bases, and the junction held 2 bases outside the gene matches. Germline CDR1 and CDR2: SEHNR and FQNEAQ (reference sequence). This CDR3 is 13 amino acids long.

This clonotype was seen repeatedly, ten times or more. The rearrangement links TRBV11-2 to TRBJ2-3; 7 bases match TRBD2. V gave up 3 bases and J gave up 1 base; unmatched junction bases: 4. The CDR3 is 15 residues long. Per the germline V gene, CDR1 is SGHAT and CDR2 is FQNNGV. The CDR3 protein is CASSFGGSGTDTQYF. The CDR3 region has the DNA TGTGCCAGCAGCTTCGGCGGGAGCGGCACAGATACGCAGTATTTT.

The rearrangement uses TRBV11-1 and TRBJ2-2; 7 bases match TRBD1. This CDR3 has 16 residues. Losses at the gene ends were 6 bases for V and 5 bases for J; bases not matched to a gene: 12. The germline V gene has CDR1 SGHAT and CDR2 FQDESV (reference sequence). DNA of the CDR3: TGTGCCAGCAGACTTGCTCGGACAGGCAGAACCGGGGAGCTGTTTTTT. The encoded protein is CASRLARTGRTGELFF.

This clonotype was counted many times. The chain has TRBV20-1 and TRBJ2-3; 8 nucleotides agree with TRBD2. The V gene end was trimmed by 3 bases and the J gene end by 0 bases; junction bases not matched to a gene: 11. The germline CDR1 and CDR2 sequences are DFQATT and SNEGSKA (reference sequence). This CDR3 is built from 17 residues. The chain's CDR3 is CSASPPQRGTSTDTQYF. The CDR3, as DNA: TGCAGTGCTAGCCCGCCCCAGCGGGGGACTAGCACAGATACGCAGTATTTT.

Many counts were recorded for this clonotype. The chain combines TRBV7-2 with TRBJ1-2; D is possibly TRBD1 (6 bases). V gave up 2 bases and J gave up 4 bases, with 14 bases separating them. CDR3 length: 15 amino acids. Germline loops: CDR1 SGHTA, CDR2 FQGNSA. The CDR3 DNA is TGTGCCAGCAGCTTAAGGGGGGGAGGTGGCTATGGCTACACCTTC. This sequence encodes CASSLRGGGGYGYTF.

The sample holds many counts of this clonotype. This rearrangement joins TRBV3-1 to TRBJ1-1; TRBD1 matches 9 bases. CDR1 and CDR2 from the germline V gene are LGHDT and YNNKEL (reference sequence). Germline trimming cut 3 bases from V and 4 bases from J; bases unmatched to any gene: 12. CDR3 length: 17 residues. CDR3 region: CASSHVPGQGLGTEAFF. The DNA of the CDR3 is TGTGCCAGCAGCCACGTCCCGGGACAGGGATTGGGCACTGAAGCTTTCTTT. The full variable domain, rest sourced from reference TRBV3-1 and TRBJ1-1, is DTAVSQTPKYLVTQMGNDKSIKCEQNLGHDTMYWYKQDSKKFLKIMFSYNNKELIINETVPNRFSPKSPDKAHLNLHINSLELGDSAVYFCASSHVPGQGLGTEAFFGQGTRLTVV.

Ten or more counts support this clonotype. As DNA, the CDR3 is TGCGCCAGCAGCCAATCAAGCGGGGGGGCAGATACGCAGTATTTT. Translated, it gives CASSQSSGGADTQYF. The chain joins TRBV4-3 to TRBJ2-3, with 10 bases lining up with TRBD2. Germline values: CDR1 LGHNA, CDR2 YSLEER. After removal of 2 bases from V and 4 bases from J, the junction contained 3 bases not matched to a gene. This CDR3 spans 15 amino acids.